Sequencing of this TCR beta chain was carried out in a study of technical replicates of blood from a handful of donors. The method was immunoSEQ multiplex PCR; TCRdb's version includes in-frame clones alone and lacks a portion of them. The repertoire has over 85,000 clones, about 93% of them found once; the top ten carry more than 0.2%. The source material was T cells isolated from PBMCs. The clonotype originates from a human donor in good health.

The DNA of the CDR3 is TGTGCCACCAGCAGACAGGATCAGCCCCAGCATTTT. It yields the protein CATSRQDQPQHF. The chain links TRBV15 to TRBJ1-5; D is ambiguous. The CDR3 contains 12 residues. V lost 2 bases and J 5 bases, leaving 4 bases between the germline ends. Germline CDR1 is LNHNV and CDR2 is YYDKDF (reference sequence). Supplemented by reference TRBV15 and TRBJ1-5, the full variable domain reads DAMVIQNPRYQVTQFGKPVTLSCSQTLNHNVMYWYQQKSSQAPKLLFHYYDKDFNNEADTPDNFQSRRPNTSFCFLDIRSPGLGDTAMYLCATSRQDQPQHFGDGTRLSIL.